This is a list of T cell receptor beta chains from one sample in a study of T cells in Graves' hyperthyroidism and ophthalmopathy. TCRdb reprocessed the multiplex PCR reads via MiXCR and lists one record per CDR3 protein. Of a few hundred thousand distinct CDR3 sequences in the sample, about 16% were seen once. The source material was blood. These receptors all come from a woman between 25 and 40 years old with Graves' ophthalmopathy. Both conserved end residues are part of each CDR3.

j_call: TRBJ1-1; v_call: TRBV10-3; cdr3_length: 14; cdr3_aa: CAISPGQGPREAFF
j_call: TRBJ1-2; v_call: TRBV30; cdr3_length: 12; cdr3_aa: CAWSGSLYGYTF
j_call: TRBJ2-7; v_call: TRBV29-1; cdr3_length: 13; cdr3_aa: CSALGTGRYEQYF
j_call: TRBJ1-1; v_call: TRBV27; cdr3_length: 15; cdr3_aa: CASSLTPSGADEAFF
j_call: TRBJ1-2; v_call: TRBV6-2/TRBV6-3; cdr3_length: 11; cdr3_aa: CATSDNYGYTF
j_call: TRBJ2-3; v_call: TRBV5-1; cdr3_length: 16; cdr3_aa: CASSHWTSGSTDTQYF
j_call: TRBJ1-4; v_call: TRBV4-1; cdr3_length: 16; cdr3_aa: CASSQSGQGIGEKLFF
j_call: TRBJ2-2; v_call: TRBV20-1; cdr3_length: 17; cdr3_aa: CSASGMVLAGNTGELFF
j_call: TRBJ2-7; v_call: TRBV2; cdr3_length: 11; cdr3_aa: CASSAFYEQYF
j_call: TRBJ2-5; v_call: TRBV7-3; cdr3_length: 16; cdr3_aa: CASSEGTSGSSETQYF
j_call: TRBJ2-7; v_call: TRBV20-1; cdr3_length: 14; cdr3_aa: CSARERDSLYEQYF
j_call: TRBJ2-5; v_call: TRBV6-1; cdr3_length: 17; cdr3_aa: CASRKHFRAVYQETQYF
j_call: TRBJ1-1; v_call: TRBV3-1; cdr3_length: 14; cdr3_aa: CASSQDTRNTEAFF
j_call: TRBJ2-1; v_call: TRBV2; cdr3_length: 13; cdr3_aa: CASSDFRYNEQFF
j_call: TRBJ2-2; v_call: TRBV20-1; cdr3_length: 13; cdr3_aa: CSARSTHNGELFF
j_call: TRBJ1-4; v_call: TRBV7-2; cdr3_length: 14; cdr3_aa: CAGSLDRGDEKLFF
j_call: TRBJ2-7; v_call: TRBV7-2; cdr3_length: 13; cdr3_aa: CASSLTTRYEQYF
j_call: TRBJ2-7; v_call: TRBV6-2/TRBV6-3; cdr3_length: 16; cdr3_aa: CASSYLAPLSSYEQYF
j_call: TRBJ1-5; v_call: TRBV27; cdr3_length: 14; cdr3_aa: CASSSRKSNQPQHF
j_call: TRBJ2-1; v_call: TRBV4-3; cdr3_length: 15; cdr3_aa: CASSQTTSGSNEQFF
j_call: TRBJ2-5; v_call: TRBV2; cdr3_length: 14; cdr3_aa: CASSLGGAGETQYF
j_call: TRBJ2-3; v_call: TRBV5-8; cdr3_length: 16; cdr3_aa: CASSPLGSINTDTQYF
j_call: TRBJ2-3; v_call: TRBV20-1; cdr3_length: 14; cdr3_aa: CSASSGRITDTQYF
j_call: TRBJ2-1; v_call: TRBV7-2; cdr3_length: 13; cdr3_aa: CASSMSPSLEQFF